This TCR beta chain was recorded in a study of blood T cell repertoires in COVID-19. Study information: Sites across the United States, Italy and Spain contributed samples from acute and convalescent COVID-19. The analysed material was cDNA or gDNA that came from T cells, B-cell-depleted T cells, or PBMCs.

The CDR3 extends over 19 amino acids. Between the trimmed V and J ends, which lost 2 bases and 0 bases, there was a span of 23 bases. Clones were read by immunoSEQ multiplex PCR, and TCRdb kept only the in-frame ones, dropping some. The sample lists some 180,000 clones, about four fifths seen once, with 5.5% to 7.5% in the top ten. This sequence was found in a human donor in a cohort sampled during active COVID-19. The sequenced sample was peripheral blood. This chain connects TRBV23-1 to TRBJ2-7; possible D gene TRBD1, 6 bases. TRBV23-1 is identified as an open reading frame with a role that is uncertain. CDR3 loop: CASSQKGDTGLRNSYEQYF. The CDR3 DNA reads as TGCGCCAGCAGTCAAAAAGGGGACACCGGCCTGCGGAACTCCTACGAGCAGTACTTC.